This TCR beta chain stems from a study of shared T cell receptors in the human thymus. TCRdb keeps only in-frame clones here, not all; method: immunoSEQ multiplex PCR. This sample yields 500,000 to 750,000 clones, of which 70% to 90% are seen a single time; roughly 0.0097% belongs to the top ten. Per the germline V gene, CDR1 is SGHVS and CDR2 is FNYEAQ. CDR3 length equals 13 residues. V lost 3 bases and J 5 bases, leaving 9 bases between the germline ends. This clone appeared once. The sample was also linked to a second study, of human thymus T cells. That work adds: Corrective cardiac operations yielded the resected thymus tissue.

The chain combines TRBV7-6 with TRBJ2-3, with D perhaps TRBD1 (6 bases). The receptor was isolated from a boy less than two years old with a congenital heart defect. Sample: thymocytes. The CDR3 loop is CASSFRDIDTQYF. CDR3 nucleotide sequence: TGTGCCAGCAGCTTTAGGGACATAGATACGCAGTATTTT.